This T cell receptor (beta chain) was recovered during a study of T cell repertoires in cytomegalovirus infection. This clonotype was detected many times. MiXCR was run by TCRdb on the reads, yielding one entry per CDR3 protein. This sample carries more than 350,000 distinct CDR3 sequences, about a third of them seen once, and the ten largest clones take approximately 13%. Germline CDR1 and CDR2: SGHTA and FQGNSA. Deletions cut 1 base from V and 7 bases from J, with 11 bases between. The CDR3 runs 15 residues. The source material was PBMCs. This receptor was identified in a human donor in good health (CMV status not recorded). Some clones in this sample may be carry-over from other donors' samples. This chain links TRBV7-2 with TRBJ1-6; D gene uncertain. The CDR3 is CASSLGGFNNSPLHF. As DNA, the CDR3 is TGTGCCAGCAGCTTAGGAGGGTTTAACAATTCACCCCTCCACTTT.